The rows below give T cell receptor beta chains drawn from one sample of a study of identical twins. In TCRdb, the 5' RACE reads were re-called with MiXCR into one record per CDR3 protein. Of 1.5 million to 2 million distinct CDR3 sequences in the sample, roughly 35% were seen once. Sequencing was done on a sample of cord blood. The receptors stem from a newborn girl in good health. Both conserved end residues are part of each CDR3. D genes are given only for firm matches. Not all rows give a size; the values are once, few, many and, for expanded clones, a class.

clone_size,j_call,d_call,v_call,cdr3_nt,cdr3_aa
NA,TRBJ2-3,NA,TRBV19,TGTGCCAGTAGTACGCTAGTTCGCGCAGATACGCAGTATTTT,CASSTLVRADTQYF
NA,TRBJ2-1,TRBD1,TRBV20-1,TGCAGTGCAATCCGGGACAGGGGGCGCCGGAATGAGCAGTTCTTC,CSAIRDRGRRNEQFF
NA,TRBJ1-1,TRBD1,TRBV4-2,TGTGCCAGCAGCGCAGCGACAGGGTCGAACACTGAAGCTTTCTTT,CASSAATGSNTEAFF
few,TRBJ2-7,NA,TRBV20-1,TGCAGTGCTAGCCGGGACGCCTACGAGCAGTACTTC,CSASRDAYEQYF
few,TRBJ2-3,TRBD1,TRBV4-2,TGTGCCAGCGACCGACAGGGGGCCGCAGATACGCAGTATTTT,CASDRQGAADTQYF
NA,TRBJ2-5,NA,TRBV12-3/TRBV12-4,TGTGCCAGCAGTTTGTGGGACGGGAAAGAGACCCAGTACTTC,CASSLWDGKETQYF
NA,TRBJ2-3,TRBD2,TRBV10-3,TGTGCCATCTCACGGGGGGACACAGATACGCAGTATTTT,CAISRGDTDTQYF
few,TRBJ2-2,NA,TRBV6-6,TGTGCCAGCAGTTACTCGATTTTGACCGGGGAGCTGTTTTTT,CASSYSILTGELFF
NA,TRBJ1-2,NA,TRBV27,TGTACCAGCAGTTTATTCCCAGACCCCAACTATGGCTACACCTTC,CTSSLFPDPNYGYTF
NA,TRBJ2-3,TRBD2,TRBV28,TGTGCCAGCAGCCGACTAGCGGGGCCTATCCGGCCCGATACGCAGTATTTT,CASSRLAGPIRPDTQYF
NA,TRBJ2-1,NA,TRBV11-2,TGTGCCAGCAGCTTAGATCGACAGTTCATTGAGCAGTTCTTC,CASSLDRQFIEQFF
once,TRBJ2-7,TRBD2,TRBV11-2,TGTGCCAGCAGCCGCGGGAGGCCGAGCTCCTGCAATGAGCAGTACTTC,CASSRGRPSSCNEQYF
NA,TRBJ1-2,NA,TRBV11-2,TGTGCCAGCAGCTTATGGGGGACATATGGCTACACCTTC,CASSLWGTYGYTF
once,TRBJ2-5,NA,TRBV28,TGTGCCAGCAGACTAAACCGCGACACCTTCCAAGAGACCCAGTACTTC,CASRLNRDTFQETQYF
NA,TRBJ2-1,TRBD2,TRBV15,TGTGCCACCAGCAGAGATAGCGGGGGATACAATGAGCAGTTCTTC,CATSRDSGGYNEQFF
few,TRBJ2-7,NA,TRBV12-3/TRBV12-4,TGTGCCAGCAGTCCAAGACACCTTGCCTACGAGCAGTACTTC,CASSPRHLAYEQYF
few,TRBJ2-7,NA,TRBV6-6,TGTGCCAGCAGCCCGGACTTGAACTACGAGCAGTACTTC,CASSPDLNYEQYF
few,TRBJ1-2,TRBD1,TRBV5-1,TGCGCCAGCAGCTGGACAGGGCCGGGTGGCTACACCTTC,CASSWTGPGGYTF
NA,TRBJ2-3,NA,TRBV2,TGTGCCAGCAGTGAAGAGGTGGCTAGAACAGATACGCAGTATTTT,CASSEEVARTDTQYF
NA,TRBJ2-7,NA,TRBV7-2,TGTGCCAGCAGTCCCGGGACGCTAACCTTCTCCTACGAGCAGTACTTC,CASSPGTLTFSYEQYF
NA,TRBJ2-7,NA,TRBV5-1,TGCGCCAGCAGTCGGACCGCTCAGGGCAATGAGCAGTACTTC,CASSRTAQGNEQYF
few,TRBJ1-1,NA,TRBV12-3/TRBV12-4,TGTGCCAGCAGTTGGGCGGGACGTCGGATCGAAGCTTTCTTT,CASSWAGRRIEAFF
NA,TRBJ2-1,NA,TRBV2,TGTGCCAGCAGTGAGTTCGGACTACCGAACAATGAGCAGTTCTTC,CASSEFGLPNNEQFF
NA,TRBJ2-3,TRBD2,TRBV13,TGTGCCAGCCAAGCGGGGTCCACAGATACGCAGTATTTT,CASQAGSTDTQYF
few,TRBJ1-2,TRBD1,TRBV20-1,TGCAGTGCTAGCCACGACAGGGAGGGTAATGGCTACACCTTC,CSASHDREGNGYTF
NA,TRBJ1-5,NA,TRBV20-1,TGCAGTGCCGGACGGCCCAATCAGCCCCAGCATTTT,CSAGRPNQPQHF
few,TRBJ2-5,NA,TRBV18,TGTGCCAGCTCACCAAACATTCAAGAGACCCAGTACTTC,CASSPNIQETQYF
few,TRBJ2-1,TRBD2,TRBV24-1,TGTGCCACCAGTGATTTGCAGAGGACTAGCGGGAATGAGCAGTTCTTC,CATSDLQRTSGNEQFF
NA,TRBJ1-1,NA,TRBV20-1,TGCAGTGCTAGAGAACGGGGGGGCATGAACACTGAAGCTTTCTTT,CSARERGGMNTEAFF
few,TRBJ2-7,TRBD2,TRBV11-2,TGTGCCAGCAGCCTAGAGCGGACTAGCGGTTACGAGCAGTACTTC,CASSLERTSGYEQYF
few,TRBJ2-3,NA,TRBV2,TGTGCCAGCAGACAGGTTTCTGACACAGATACGCAGTATTTT,CASRQVSDTDTQYF
NA,TRBJ1-4,NA,TRBV5-1,TGCGTCAGCAGCTCGCAGTCTGGTTCTAATGAAAAACTGTTTTTT,CVSSSQSGSNEKLFF
NA,TRBJ2-2,NA,TRBV3-1,TGTGCCAGCAGCCAAATCACCGGGGAGCTGTTTTTT,CASSQITGELFF
NA,TRBJ2-5,TRBD1,TRBV10-3,TGTGCCATCAGTGAGTCTCCCGGACAGGCTTACAATGAGCAGTACTTC,CAISESPGQAYNEQYF
few,TRBJ2-7,NA,TRBV20-1,TGCAGTGCTAGTCTACTCCCGGATAGGGACGAGCAGTACTTC,CSASLLPDRDEQYF
NA,TRBJ2-7,TRBD2,TRBV4-1,TGCGCCAGCAGCCAAGCTAAGGTAGCGGGAGGGTACGAGCAGTACTTC,CASSQAKVAGGYEQYF
NA,TRBJ1-1,TRBD1,TRBV7-9,TGTGCCAGCAGCCGCGGACAGGGATGGACTGAAGCTTTCTTT,CASSRGQGWTEAFF
few,TRBJ1-5,NA,TRBV4-2,TGTGCCAGCAGCCAAGAAGGGGGGGCCCAGCCCCAGCATTTT,CASSQEGGAQPQHF
few,TRBJ2-7,TRBD1,TRBV27,TGTGCCAGCAGTTTGGACCGTCCCGGGACAGGGGACGAGCAGTACTTC,CASSLDRPGTGDEQYF
NA,TRBJ2-7,NA,TRBV7-6,TGTGCCAGCAGCTTATATTTCGCGCGGTTCGACGAGCAGTACTTC,CASSLYFARFDEQYF
NA,TRBJ2-1,TRBD2,TRBV20-1,TGCAGTGCTGGTGAAAGCGGGAGACCCTACAATGAGCAGTTCTTC,CSAGESGRPYNEQFF
few,TRBJ1-1,NA,TRBV4-2,TGTGCCAGCACCACCGGGAACACTGAAGCTTTCTTT,CASTTGNTEAFF
few,TRBJ1-1,NA,TRBV20-1,TGCAGTCTCAGGGCGGAAGCTTTCTTT,CSLRAEAFF
few,TRBJ1-2,TRBD1,TRBV30,TGTGCCTGGAGTGTCGGACAGGGCGGTGGCTACACCTTC,CAWSVGQGGGYTF
few,TRBJ1-2,TRBD1,TRBV7-9,TGTGCCAGCAGTTCGAACCGGGACAGCGGGGGGTATGGCTACACCTTC,CASSSNRDSGGYGYTF
NA,TRBJ2-1,TRBD2,TRBV10-3,TGTGCCATCAGCGACAATTGGACTAGCGGGAGGGCCAGAGATGAGCAGTTCTTC,CAISDNWTSGRARDEQFF
NA,TRBJ2-1,NA,TRBV12-3/TRBV12-4,TGTGCCAGCAGTCTGGGGACTCTTGCCTTAAATGAGCAGTTCTTC,CASSLGTLALNEQFF
few,TRBJ2-1,TRBD2,TRBV2,TGTGCCAATTTAGCGGGTTTGGTTGGTAATGAGCAGTTCTTC,CANLAGLVGNEQFF
NA,TRBJ2-3,TRBD1,TRBV4-2,TGTGCCAGCAGCCAAGGGGGACAGGGGGCGGCAGATACGCAGTATTTT,CASSQGGQGAADTQYF
few,TRBJ1-1,TRBD1,TRBV28,TGTGCCAGCAGTTACCCCGACAGGGCGAACACTGAAGCTTTCTTT,CASSYPDRANTEAFF
NA,TRBJ1-4,NA,TRBV29-1,TGCAGCGGTTCTGGGAGGGGCCGGGAACTGTTTTTT,CSGSGRGRELFF
NA,TRBJ1-5,NA,TRBV20-1,TGCAGGTTGCGGCAGGGCCGGGGGGATCAGCCCCAGCATTTT,CRLRQGRGDQPQHF
few,TRBJ2-6,NA,TRBV6-6,TGTGCCAGCAGTTACACGGGGCCCGGGGGTGGGGCCAACGTCCTGACTTTC,CASSYTGPGGGANVLTF